The 9 T cell receptor beta chains given below trace back to one sample, sequenced in a study of siplizumab effects on memory and regulatory T cells (dated by TCRdb to the late 2010s). Library preparation used the immunoSEQ multiplex PCR assay. The immuneACCESS repertoire file appears here via TCRdb, limited to in-frame rearrangements. These files lack a portion of the clones; in checked studies, under half of the deficit traces to unresolved V genes, and the cause of the others is not known. The sample table holds approximately 82,000 clones, of which over 80% were seen once. 1.5% to 1.7% of the sample goes to the ten largest clones. Sequencing was carried out using Tregs sorted from blood. These receptors all stem from a human donor in good health.

This clone has just one count. The chain combines TRBV5-1 with TRBJ1-1; no clear D gene. CDR1 and CDR2 from the germline V gene are SGHRS and YFSETQ. Trimming pared 6 bases from V and 1 base from J, leaving 13 bases between. The CDR3 totals 14 residues. In DNA, the CDR3 is TGCGCCAGCACCGGGGTAGCACAGAACACTGAAGCTTTCTTT. It codes for CASTGVAQNTEAFF.

The chain is built from TRBV14 and TRBJ2-7; 7 nucleotides line up with TRBD1. Per the germline V gene, CDR1 is SGHDN and CDR2 is FVKESK. This CDR3 contains 13 residues. The trim removed 4 bases at V and 8 bases at J, leaving 8 bases unmatched. The CDR3 DNA reads TGTGCCAGCAGCCGACCAGGGACAGCGCAGCAGTACTTC. Amino acid sequence: CASSRPGTAQQYF.

This chain links TRBV4-1 with TRBJ1-6, with D uncertain. Trimming cost V 9 bases and J 11 bases, with 17 bases left between them. CDR3 size: 13 residues. Per germline, CDR1 MGHRA and CDR2 YSYEKL. CDR3 DNA: TGCGCCAGTAAGGGCGCCGCGGGTGCACCCCTCCACTTT. This codes for CASKGAAGAPLHF.

The chain uses TRBV9 and TRBJ2-3; possible D gene TRBD2, 6 bases. Germline V CDR1 and CDR2: SGDLS, YYNGEE. CDR3 size: 15 residues. V dropped 0 bases and J dropped 2 bases, with 10 bases sitting between them. CDR3 protein: CASSVGGAFTDTQYF. As DNA, the CDR3 is TGTGCCAGCAGCGTAGGCGGGGCCTTCACAGATACGCAGTATTTT.

The chain uses TRBV12-5 and TRBJ2-2, with D perhaps assigned TRBD1 or TRBD2 (5 bases each). The CDR3 runs to 16 residues. Germline CDR1 and CDR2: LGHNT and FRNRAP. V dropped 7 bases and J dropped 4 bases, with 19 bases sitting between them. The CDR3 loop reads CASAPGAVIGTGELFF. DNA of the CDR3: TGTGCTAGTGCCCCCGGGGCGGTGATAGGCACCGGGGAGCTGTTTTTT.

The chain links TRBV28 to TRBJ1-4; D unresolved. V dropped 2 bases and J dropped 2 bases, with 9 bases sitting between them. Germline CDR1 MDHEN, CDR2 SYDVKM. This CDR3 region has 15 residues. The CDR3 loop is CASSLRSYTNEKLFF. The CDR3 DNA reads as TGTGCCAGCAGTTTACGGTCTTACACTAATGAAAAACTGTTTTTT.

This clone has only one observation. This sequence joins TRBV7-2 and TRBJ1-3; no clear D gene. CDR3 length: 15 residues. Germline CDR1 SGHTA, CDR2 FQGNSA. Trimming pared 1 base from V and 2 bases from J, leaving 9 bases between. CDR3 residues: CASSLVGSTGNTIYF. CDR3 in DNA: TGTGCCAGCAGCTTAGTTGGGAGCACTGGAAACACCATATATTTT.

The J gene is TRBJ2-5, the V gene TRBV6-6; D call uncertain. V shed 6 bases and J shed 1 base, with 12 bases lying between them. The germline V gene encodes CDR1 MNHNY and CDR2 SVGAGI (reference sequence). This CDR3 is 14 amino acids long. CDR3 nucleotide sequence: TGTGCCAGCAGGTTAAGCCTCTCCCAAGAGACCCAGTACTTC. It yields the protein CASRLSLSQETQYF.

In this sample, this clone turned up a few times. V gene TRBV5-1 combines with J gene TRBJ2-4; 9 bases are a match to TRBD1. The CDR3 sequence is 18 residues long. After removal of 0 bases from V and 2 bases from J, the junction contained 9 bases not matched to a gene. The germline V gene encodes CDR1 SGHRS and CDR2 YFSETQ. The CDR3 DNA is TGCGCCAGCAGCTTGGGACTGGAGACAGGGGGTACCAAAAACATTCAGTACTTC. Protein product: CASSLGLETGGTKNIQYF.